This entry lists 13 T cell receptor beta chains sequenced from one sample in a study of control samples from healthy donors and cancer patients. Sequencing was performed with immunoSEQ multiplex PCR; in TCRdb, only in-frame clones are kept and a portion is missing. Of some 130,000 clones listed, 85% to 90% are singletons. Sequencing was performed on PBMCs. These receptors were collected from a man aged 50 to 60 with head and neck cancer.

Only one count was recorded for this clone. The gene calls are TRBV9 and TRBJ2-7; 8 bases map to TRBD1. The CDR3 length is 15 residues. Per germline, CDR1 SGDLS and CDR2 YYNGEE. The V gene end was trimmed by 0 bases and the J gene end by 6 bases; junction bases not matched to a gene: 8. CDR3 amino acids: CASSVASRGLGEQYF. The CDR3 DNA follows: TGTGCCAGCAGCGTAGCAAGCAGGGGGCTGGGCGAGCAGTACTTC.

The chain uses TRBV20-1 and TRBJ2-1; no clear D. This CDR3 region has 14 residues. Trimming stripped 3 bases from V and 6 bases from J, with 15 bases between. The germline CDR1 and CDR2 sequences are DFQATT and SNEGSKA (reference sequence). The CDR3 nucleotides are TGCAGTGCTAGTTCGGACGGTGGACGCAATGAGCAGTTCTTC. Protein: CSASSDGGRNEQFF.

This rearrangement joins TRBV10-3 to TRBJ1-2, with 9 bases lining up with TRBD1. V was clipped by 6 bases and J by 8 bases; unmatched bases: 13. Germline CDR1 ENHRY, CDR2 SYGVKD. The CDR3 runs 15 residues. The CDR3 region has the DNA TGTGCCATCAGCGAGGGACAGGGAGGTATCCAAGGCTACACCTTC. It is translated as CAISEGQGGIQGYTF.

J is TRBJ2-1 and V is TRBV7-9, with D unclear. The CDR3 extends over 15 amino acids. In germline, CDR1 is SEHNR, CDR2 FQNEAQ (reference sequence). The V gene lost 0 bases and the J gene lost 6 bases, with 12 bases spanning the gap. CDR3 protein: CASSLARLRSNEQFF. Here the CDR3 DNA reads TGTGCCAGCAGCTTAGCGCGTCTTCGGTCCAATGAGCAGTTCTTC.

CDR3 region: CASSRTERSPLHF. CDR3 nucleotide sequence: TGTGCCAGTAGTCGGACAGAAAGATCACCCCTCCACTTT. V and J are TRBV19 and TRBJ1-6; TRBD1 is a possible D gene (6 bases). The CDR3 covers 13 residues. V lost 5 bases and J 10 bases, leaving 12 bases between the germline ends. Germline values: CDR1 LNHDA, CDR2 SQIVND (reference sequence).

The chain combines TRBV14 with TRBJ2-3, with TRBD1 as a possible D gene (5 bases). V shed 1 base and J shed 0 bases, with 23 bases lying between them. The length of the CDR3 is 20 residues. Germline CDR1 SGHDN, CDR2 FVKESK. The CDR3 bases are TGTGCCAGCAGCCAAGTTCGGGCAGGGCGTAACCAATCTAGCACAGATACGCAGTATTTT. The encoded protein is CASSQVRAGRNQSSTDTQYF.

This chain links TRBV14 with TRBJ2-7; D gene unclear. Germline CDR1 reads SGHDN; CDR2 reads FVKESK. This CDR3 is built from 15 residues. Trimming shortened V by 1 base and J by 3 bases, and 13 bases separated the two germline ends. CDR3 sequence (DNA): TGTGCCAGCAGCCAAGTTCCGATAATGGGCTACGAGCAGTACTTC. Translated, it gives CASSQVPIMGYEQYF.

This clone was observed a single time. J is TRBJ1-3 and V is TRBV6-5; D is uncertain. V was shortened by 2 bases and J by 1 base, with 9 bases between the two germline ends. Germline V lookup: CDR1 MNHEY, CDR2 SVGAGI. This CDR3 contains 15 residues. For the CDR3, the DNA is TGTGCCAGCAGTTACAGTTCGGGGTCTGGAAACACCATATATTTT. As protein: CASSYSSGSGNTIYF.

The CDR3 sequence: CASSLGTSGGASFKETQYF. CDR3 coding DNA: TGTGCCAGCTCGCTCGGGACTAGCGGGGGAGCGAGTTTTAAGGAGACCCAGTACTTC. The rearrangement joins TRBV18 to TRBJ2-5, with 14 nucleotides matching TRBD2. This CDR3 region has 19 residues. Looked up from germline, CDR1 is KGHSH and CDR2 is LQKENI. The V gene end was trimmed by 6 bases and the J gene end by 5 bases; junction bases not matched to a gene: 17.

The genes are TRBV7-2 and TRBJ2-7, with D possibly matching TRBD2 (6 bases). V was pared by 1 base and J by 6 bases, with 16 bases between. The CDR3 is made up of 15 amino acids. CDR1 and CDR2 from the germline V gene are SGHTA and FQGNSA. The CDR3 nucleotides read TGTGCCAGCAGCTTAGGACTAGGTGGTTTAAGCGAGCAGTACTTC. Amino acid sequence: CASSLGLGGLSEQYF.

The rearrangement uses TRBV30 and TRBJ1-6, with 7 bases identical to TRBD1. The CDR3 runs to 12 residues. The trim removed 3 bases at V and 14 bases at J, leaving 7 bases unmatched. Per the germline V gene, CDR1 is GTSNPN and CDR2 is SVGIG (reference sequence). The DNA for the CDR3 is TGTGCCTGGAGCATGGACAGGATTACCCTCCACTTT. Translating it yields CAWSMDRITLHF.

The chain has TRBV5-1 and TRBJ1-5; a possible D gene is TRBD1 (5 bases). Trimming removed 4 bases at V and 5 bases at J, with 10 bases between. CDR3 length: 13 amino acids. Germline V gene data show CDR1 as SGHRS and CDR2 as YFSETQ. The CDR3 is CASSEGLDQPQHF. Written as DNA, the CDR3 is TGCGCCAGCAGCGAGGGGCTCGATCAGCCCCAGCATTTT. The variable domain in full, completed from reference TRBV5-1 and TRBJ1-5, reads KAGVTQTPRYLIKTRGQQVTLSCSPISGHRSVSWYQQTPGQGLQFLFEYFSETQRNKGNFPGRFSGRQFSNSRSEMNVSTLELGDSALYLCASSEGLDQPQHFGDGTRLSIL.

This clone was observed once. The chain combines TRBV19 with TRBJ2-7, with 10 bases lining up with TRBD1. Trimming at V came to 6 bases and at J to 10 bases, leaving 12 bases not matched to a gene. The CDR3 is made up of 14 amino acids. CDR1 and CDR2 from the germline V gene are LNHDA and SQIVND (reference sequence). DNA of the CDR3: TGTGCCAGTAGGGGGACAGGGGCCAAAGGTTTACAGTACTTC. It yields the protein CASRGTGAKGLQYF.